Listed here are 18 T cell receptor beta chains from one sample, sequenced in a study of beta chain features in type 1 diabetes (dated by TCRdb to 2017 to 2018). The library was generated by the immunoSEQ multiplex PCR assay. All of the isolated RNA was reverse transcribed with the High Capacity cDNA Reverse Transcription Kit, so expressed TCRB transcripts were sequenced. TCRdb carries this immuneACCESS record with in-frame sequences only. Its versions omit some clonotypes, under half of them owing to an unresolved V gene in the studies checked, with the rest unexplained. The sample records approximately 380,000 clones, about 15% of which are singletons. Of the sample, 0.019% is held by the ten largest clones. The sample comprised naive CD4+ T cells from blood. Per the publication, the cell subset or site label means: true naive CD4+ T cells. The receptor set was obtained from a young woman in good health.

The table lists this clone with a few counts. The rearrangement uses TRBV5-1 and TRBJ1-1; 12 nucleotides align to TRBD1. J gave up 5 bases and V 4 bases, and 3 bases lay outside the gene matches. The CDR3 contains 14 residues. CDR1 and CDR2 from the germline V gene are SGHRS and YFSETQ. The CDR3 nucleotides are TGCGCCAGCAGCCCGGGACAGGGGGCGACTGAAGCTTTCTTT. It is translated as CASSPGQGATEAFF.

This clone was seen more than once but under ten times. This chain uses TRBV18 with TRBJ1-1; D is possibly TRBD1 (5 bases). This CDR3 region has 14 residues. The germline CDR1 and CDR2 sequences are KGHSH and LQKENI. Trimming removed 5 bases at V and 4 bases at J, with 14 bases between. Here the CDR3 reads CASSTRSGSTEAFF. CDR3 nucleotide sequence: TGTGCCAGCTCAACGAGATCAGGGTCCACTGAAGCTTTCTTT.

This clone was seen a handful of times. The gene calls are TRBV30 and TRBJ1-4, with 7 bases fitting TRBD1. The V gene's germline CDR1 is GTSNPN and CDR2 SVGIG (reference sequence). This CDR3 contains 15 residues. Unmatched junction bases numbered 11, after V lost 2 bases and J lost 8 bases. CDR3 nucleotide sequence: TGTGCCTGGAGTTTTTCGACAGGGCGGAAGGAAAAACTGTTTTTT. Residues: CAWSFSTGRKEKLFF.

The CDR3: CSVYRTGQAFF. The CDR3 DNA is TGCAGCGTTTATCGAACAGGGCAGGCTTTCTTT. The chain uses TRBV29-1 and TRBJ1-1, with D perhaps TRBD1 (6 bases). CDR1 and CDR2 (germline): SQVTM, ANQGSEA. V gave up 5 bases and J gave up 11 bases, with 15 bases separating them. The CDR3 has 11 amino acids.

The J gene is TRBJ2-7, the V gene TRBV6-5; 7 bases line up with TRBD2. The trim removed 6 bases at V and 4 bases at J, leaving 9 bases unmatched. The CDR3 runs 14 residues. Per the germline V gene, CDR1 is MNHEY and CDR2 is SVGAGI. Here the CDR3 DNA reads TGTGCCAGCAGCCAGGAGCGGGGACGTTACGAGCAGTACTTC. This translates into CASSQERGRYEQYF.

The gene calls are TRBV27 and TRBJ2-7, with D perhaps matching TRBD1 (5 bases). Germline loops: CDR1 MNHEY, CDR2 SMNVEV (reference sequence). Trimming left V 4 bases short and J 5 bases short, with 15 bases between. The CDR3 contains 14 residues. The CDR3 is CASSSISQGHEQYF. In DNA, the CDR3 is TGTGCCAGCAGTTCGATCTCGCAGGGCCACGAGCAGTACTTC.

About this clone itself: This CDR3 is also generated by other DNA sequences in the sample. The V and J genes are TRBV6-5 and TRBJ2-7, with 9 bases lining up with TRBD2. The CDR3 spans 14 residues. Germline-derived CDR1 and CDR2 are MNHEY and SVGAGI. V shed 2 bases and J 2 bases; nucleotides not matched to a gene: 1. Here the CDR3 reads CASSYGGRAYEQYF. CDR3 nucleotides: TGTGCCAGCAGTTACGGCGGGAGGGCCTACGAGCAGTACTTC.

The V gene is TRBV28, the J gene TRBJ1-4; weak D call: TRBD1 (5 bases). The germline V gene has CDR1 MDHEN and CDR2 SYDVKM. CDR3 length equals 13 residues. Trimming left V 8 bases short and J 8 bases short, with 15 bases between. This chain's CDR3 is CASWTLLGEKLFF. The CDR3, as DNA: TGTGCCAGCTGGACACTACTCGGGGAAAAACTGTTTTTT. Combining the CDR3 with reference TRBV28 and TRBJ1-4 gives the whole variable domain DVKVTQSSRYLVKRTGEKVFLECVQDMDHENMFWYRQDPGLGLRLIYFSYDVKMKEKGDIPEGYSVSREKKERFSLILESASTNQTSMYLCASWTLLGEKLFFGSGTQLSVL.

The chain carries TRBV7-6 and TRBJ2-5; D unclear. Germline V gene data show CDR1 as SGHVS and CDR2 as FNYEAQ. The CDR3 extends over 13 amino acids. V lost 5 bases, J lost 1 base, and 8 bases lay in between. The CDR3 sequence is CASSVGGQETQYF. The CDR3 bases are TGTGCCAGCAGCGTAGGCGGCCAAGAGACCCAGTACTTC.

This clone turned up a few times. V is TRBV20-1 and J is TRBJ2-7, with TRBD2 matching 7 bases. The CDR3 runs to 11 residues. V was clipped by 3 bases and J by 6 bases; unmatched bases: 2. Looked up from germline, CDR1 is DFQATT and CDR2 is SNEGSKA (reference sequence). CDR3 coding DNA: TGCAGTGCTAGGGGCGGGAGCGAGCAGTACTTC. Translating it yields CSARGGSEQYF.

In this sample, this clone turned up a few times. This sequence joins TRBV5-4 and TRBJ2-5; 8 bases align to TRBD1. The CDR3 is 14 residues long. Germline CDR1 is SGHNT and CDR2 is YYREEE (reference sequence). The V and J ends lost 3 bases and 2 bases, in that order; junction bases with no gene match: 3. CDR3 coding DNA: TGTGCCAGCAGCTCCGGACAGGGACAAGAGACCCAGTACTTC. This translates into CASSSGQGQETQYF.

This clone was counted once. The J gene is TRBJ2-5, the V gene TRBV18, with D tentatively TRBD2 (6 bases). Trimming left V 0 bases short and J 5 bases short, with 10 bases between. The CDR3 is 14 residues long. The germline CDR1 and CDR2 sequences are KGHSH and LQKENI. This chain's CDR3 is CASSPPIGGETQYF. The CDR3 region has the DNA TGTGCCAGCTCACCACCGATCGGGGGTGAGACCCAGTACTTC. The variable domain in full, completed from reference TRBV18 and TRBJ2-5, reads NAGVMQNPRHLVRRRGQEARLRCSPMKGHSHVYWYRQLPEEGLKFMVYLQKENIIDESGMPKERFSAEFPKEGPSILRIQQVVRGDSAAYFCASSPPIGGETQYFGPGTRLLVL.

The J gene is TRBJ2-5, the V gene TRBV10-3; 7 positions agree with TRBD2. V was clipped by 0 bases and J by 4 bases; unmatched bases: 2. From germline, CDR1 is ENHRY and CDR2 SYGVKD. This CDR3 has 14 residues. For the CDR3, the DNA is TGTGCCATCAGTGAGTCGGCTAGCGGAGAGACCCAGTACTTC. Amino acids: CAISESASGETQYF.

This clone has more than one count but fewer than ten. The CDR3 sequence is CASSVVFGTYSSYEQYF. In DNA form, the CDR3 reads TGTGCCAGCAGCGTCGTGTTCGGGACATATAGCTCCTACGAGCAGTACTTC. The chain has TRBV7-9 and TRBJ2-7, with D maybe TRBD1 (6 bases). The CDR3 has 17 amino acids. Per germline, CDR1 SEHNR and CDR2 FQNEAQ (reference sequence). V dropped 5 bases and J dropped 0 bases, with 20 bases sitting between them.

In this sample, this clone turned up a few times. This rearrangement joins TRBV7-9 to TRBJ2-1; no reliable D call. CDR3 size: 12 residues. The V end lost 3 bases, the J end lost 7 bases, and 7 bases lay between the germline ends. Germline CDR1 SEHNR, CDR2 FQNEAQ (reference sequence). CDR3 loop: CASSFLLNEQFF. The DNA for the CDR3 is TGTGCCAGCAGCTTCTTATTGAATGAGCAGTTCTTC.

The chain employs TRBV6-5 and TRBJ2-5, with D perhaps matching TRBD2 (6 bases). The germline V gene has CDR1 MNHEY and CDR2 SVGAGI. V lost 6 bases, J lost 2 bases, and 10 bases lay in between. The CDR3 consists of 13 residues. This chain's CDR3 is CASRRGWQETQYF. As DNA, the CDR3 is TGTGCCAGCAGGCGGGGATGGCAAGAGACCCAGTACTTC.

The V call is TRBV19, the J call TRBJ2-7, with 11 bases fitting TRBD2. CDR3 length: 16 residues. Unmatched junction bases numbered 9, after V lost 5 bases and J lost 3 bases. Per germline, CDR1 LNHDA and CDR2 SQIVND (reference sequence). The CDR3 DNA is TGTGCCAGTAGTGCCAGGACTAGCGGGTGGATCTACGAGCAGTACTTC. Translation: CASSARTSGWIYEQYF.

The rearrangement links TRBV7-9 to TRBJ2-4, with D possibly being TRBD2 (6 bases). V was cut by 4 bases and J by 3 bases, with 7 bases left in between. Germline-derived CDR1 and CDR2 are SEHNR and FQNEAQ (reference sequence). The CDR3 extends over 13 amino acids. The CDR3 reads CASSWDFKNIQYF. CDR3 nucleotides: TGTGCCAGCAGCTGGGACTTCAAAAACATTCAGTACTTC. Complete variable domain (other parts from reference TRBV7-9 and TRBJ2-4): DTGVSQNPRHKITKRGQNVTFRCDPISEHNRLYWYRQTLGQGPEFLTYFQNEAQLEKSRLLSDRFSAERPKGSFSTLEIQRTEQGDSAMYLCASSWDFKNIQYFGAGTRLSVL.